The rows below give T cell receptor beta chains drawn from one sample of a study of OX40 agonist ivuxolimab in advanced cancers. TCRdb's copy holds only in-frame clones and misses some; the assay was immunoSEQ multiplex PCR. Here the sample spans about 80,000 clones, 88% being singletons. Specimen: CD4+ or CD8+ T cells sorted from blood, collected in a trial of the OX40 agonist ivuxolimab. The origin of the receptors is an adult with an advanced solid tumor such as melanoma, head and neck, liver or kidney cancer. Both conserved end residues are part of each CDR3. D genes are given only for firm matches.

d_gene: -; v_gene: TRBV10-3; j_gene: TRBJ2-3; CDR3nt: TGTGCCACGGGGCTCCCCTTGGATGATACGCAGTATTTT; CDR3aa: CATGLPLDDTQYF
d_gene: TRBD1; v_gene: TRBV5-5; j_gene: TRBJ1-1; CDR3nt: TGTGCCAGCAGCTCCGACAGGGTCGGCACTGAAGCTTTCTTT; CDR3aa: CASSSDRVGTEAFF
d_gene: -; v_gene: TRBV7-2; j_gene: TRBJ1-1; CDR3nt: TGTGCCAGCAGCTTTGGGGAGGTCATGAACACTGAAGCTTTCTTT; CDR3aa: CASSFGEVMNTEAFF
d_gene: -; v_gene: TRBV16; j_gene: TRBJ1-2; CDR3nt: TGTGCCAGCAGCCTCAGGGGCAGGGATTATGGCTACACCTTC; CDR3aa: CASSLRGRDYGYTF
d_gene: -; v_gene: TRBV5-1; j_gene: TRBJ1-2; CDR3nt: TGCGCCAGCAGGGATGAGGGGATACACTATGGCTACACCTTC; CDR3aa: CASRDEGIHYGYTF
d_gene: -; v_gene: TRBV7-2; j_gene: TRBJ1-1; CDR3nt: TGTGCCAGCAGCCGAGGGAGGCTGGAAGCTTTCTTT; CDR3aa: CASSRGRLEAFF
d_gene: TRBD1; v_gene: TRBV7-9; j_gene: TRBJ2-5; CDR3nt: TGTGCCAGCAGCCCAGGGGGCCGGGGCGGCCAAGAGACCCAGTACTTC; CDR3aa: CASSPGGRGGQETQYF
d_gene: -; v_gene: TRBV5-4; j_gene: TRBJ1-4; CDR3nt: TGTGCCAGCAGCTTGGGAACAGGGTTCGGGGAAAAACTGTTTTTT; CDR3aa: CASSLGTGFGEKLFF
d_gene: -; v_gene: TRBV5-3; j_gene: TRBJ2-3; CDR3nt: TGTGCCAGAAGACCCCGGGCAGATACGCAGTATTTT; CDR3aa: CARRPRADTQYF
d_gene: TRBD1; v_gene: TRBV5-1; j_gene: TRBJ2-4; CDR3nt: TGCGCCACCCCCCTTTTAACTTCCGGACAGGGGAAAAACATTCAGTACTTC; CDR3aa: CATPLLTSGQGKNIQYF